The rows below give T cell receptor beta chains drawn from one sample of a study of vaccination effects on CD4 cells after COVID-19. Antigens for these TCRs are unknown. Method: immunoSEQ multiplex PCR; TCRdb's copy keeps in-frame clones and lacks some. The table records around 30,000 clones, 69% of them present only once. The sample was CD4+ T cells from PBMCs cultured with SARS-CoV-2 spike peptides, taken before COVID-19 vaccination. Receptors were obtained from a human donor who had a prior SARS-CoV-2 infection. Both conserved end residues are part of each CDR3. The D gene is left open where the match is weak. Clone sizes are given selectively: once, few, many, or a class where the clone is expanded.

J gene: TRBJ2-5; V gene: TRBV30; D gene: NA; clone size: NA; CDR3 protein: CAWSGGRRHKETQYF; CDR3 DNA: TGTGCCTGGAGTGGGGGACGTAGGCATAAAGAGACCCAGTACTTC
J gene: TRBJ2-1; V gene: TRBV6-4; D gene: NA; clone size: NA; CDR3 protein: CASSGVAGRNEQFF; CDR3 DNA: TGTGCCAGCAGTGGGGTAGCTGGTCGTAATGAGCAGTTCTTC
J gene: TRBJ1-1; V gene: TRBV5-4; D gene: NA; clone size: NA; CDR3 protein: CASSKGGGHRNTEAFF; CDR3 DNA: TGTGCCAGCAGCAAAGGAGGGGGGCACAGGAACACTGAAGCTTTCTTT
J gene: TRBJ2-7; V gene: TRBV7-2; D gene: TRBD2; clone size: NA; CDR3 protein: CASSLVGQLAGYYEQYF; CDR3 DNA: TGTGCCAGCAGCTTAGTAGGGCAGCTAGCGGGTTACTACGAGCAGTACTTC
J gene: TRBJ2-1; V gene: TRBV4-3; D gene: NA; clone size: NA; CDR3 protein: CASSHRTGNEQFF; CDR3 DNA: TGCGCCAGCAGCCACCGGACTGGCAATGAGCAGTTCTTC
J gene: TRBJ1-2; V gene: TRBV7-9; D gene: NA; clone size: NA; CDR3 protein: CASSLGHNYGYTF; CDR3 DNA: TGTGCCAGCAGCTTGGGGCACAACTATGGCTACACCTTC
J gene: TRBJ1-1; V gene: TRBV6-5; D gene: NA; clone size: NA; CDR3 protein: CASSPPGAIIAFF; CDR3 DNA: TGTGCCAGCAGTCCGCCGGGTGCAATTATAGCTTTCTTT
J gene: TRBJ2-5; V gene: TRBV10-3; D gene: NA; clone size: NA; CDR3 protein: CAISDLSETQYF; CDR3 DNA: TGTGCCATCAGCGACCTTTCTGAGACCCAGTACTTC
J gene: TRBJ2-2; V gene: TRBV10-3; D gene: NA; clone size: NA; CDR3 protein: CAITRGEGRNTGELFF; CDR3 DNA: TGTGCCATCACCCGCGGTGAGGGGAGGAACACCGGGGAGCTGTTTTTT
J gene: TRBJ2-7; V gene: TRBV28; D gene: NA; clone size: NA; CDR3 protein: CASSLSRPTSGYF; CDR3 DNA: TGTGCCAGCAGTTTATCCCGACCAACCTCAGGGTACTTC
J gene: TRBJ2-3; V gene: TRBV5-6; D gene: NA; clone size: NA; CDR3 protein: CASSALHVGSDTQYF; CDR3 DNA: TGTGCCAGCAGCGCTCTCCACGTTGGGTCAGATACGCAGTATTTT
J gene: TRBJ2-7; V gene: TRBV5-6; D gene: NA; clone size: NA; CDR3 protein: CASTANWLTYEQYF; CDR3 DNA: TGTGCCAGCACCGCGAACTGGCTAACCTACGAGCAGTACTTC
J gene: TRBJ2-6; V gene: TRBV4-1; D gene: NA; clone size: NA; CDR3 protein: CASSQMGGAGANVLTF; CDR3 DNA: TGCGCCAGCAGCCAAATGGGCGGGGCTGGGGCCAACGTCCTGACTTTC
J gene: TRBJ2-7; V gene: TRBV18; D gene: NA; clone size: once; CDR3 protein: CASSPQSTGTAGEQYF; CDR3 DNA: TGTGCCAGCTCACCACAAAGCACCGGGACCGCGGGCGAGCAGTACTTC
J gene: TRBJ1-2; V gene: TRBV19; D gene: NA; clone size: NA; CDR3 protein: CASQSGRANYGYTF; CDR3 DNA: TGTGCCAGTCAGAGCGGAAGGGCTAACTATGGCTACACCTTC
J gene: TRBJ2-5; V gene: TRBV6-5; D gene: NA; clone size: NA; CDR3 protein: CASSPGVVTQETQYF; CDR3 DNA: TGTGCCAGCAGTCCGGGAGTGGTTACACAAGAGACCCAGTACTTC
J gene: TRBJ1-2; V gene: TRBV23-1; D gene: NA; clone size: NA; CDR3 protein: CASRGRHFGYTF; CDR3 DNA: TGCGCCAGCAGGGGACGTCACTTTGGCTACACCTTC
J gene: TRBJ2-1; V gene: TRBV14; D gene: NA; clone size: NA; CDR3 protein: CASSQSRGQYSEQFF; CDR3 DNA: TGTGCCAGCAGCCAAAGCAGGGGTCAGTATTCTGAGCAGTTCTTC
J gene: TRBJ2-1; V gene: TRBV7-2; D gene: NA; clone size: NA; CDR3 protein: CASSLQGSYNEQFF; CDR3 DNA: TGTGCCAGCAGCTTACAGGGGTCCTACAATGAGCAGTTCTTC
J gene: TRBJ2-3; V gene: TRBV5-4; D gene: NA; clone size: NA; CDR3 protein: CASSLAEKGNTDTQYF; CDR3 DNA: TGTGCCAGCAGCTTGGCGGAGAAGGGGAACACAGATACGCAGTATTTT
J gene: TRBJ2-3; V gene: TRBV9; D gene: TRBD2; clone size: NA; CDR3 protein: CASSGSGGTSTDTQYF; CDR3 DNA: TGTGCCAGCAGCGGTAGCGGGGGGACTAGCACAGATACGCAGTATTTT
J gene: TRBJ2-3; V gene: TRBV27; D gene: NA; clone size: NA; CDR3 protein: CASSLSWAYTDTQYF; CDR3 DNA: TGTGCCAGCAGTTTATCGTGGGCTTACACAGATACGCAGTATTTT
J gene: TRBJ1-3; V gene: TRBV19; D gene: NA; clone size: few; CDR3 protein: CASSIPLAGNTIYF; CDR3 DNA: TGTGCCAGTAGTATCCCTCTCGCTGGAAACACCATATATTTT
J gene: TRBJ1-5; V gene: TRBV21-1; D gene: NA; clone size: NA; CDR3 protein: CASGPTWGCQPQHF; CDR3 DNA: TGTGCCAGCGGGCCGACATGGGGTTGTCAGCCCCAGCATTTT
J gene: TRBJ2-1; V gene: TRBV3-1/TRBV3-2; D gene: NA; clone size: once; CDR3 protein: CASSQGWGLSYNEQFF; CDR3 DNA: TGTGCCAGCAGCCAAGGGTGGGGGCTCTCCTACAATGAGCAGTTCTTC
J gene: TRBJ1-2; V gene: TRBV5-1; D gene: NA; clone size: NA; CDR3 protein: CASSFGRGRPYGYTF; CDR3 DNA: TGCGCCAGCAGCTTCGGCAGGGGCCGGCCCTATGGCTACACCTTC
J gene: TRBJ2-7; V gene: TRBV4-2; D gene: NA; clone size: NA; CDR3 protein: CASSLFDSYEQYF; CDR3 DNA: TGTGCCAGCAGCCTATTCGACTCCTACGAGCAGTACTTC
J gene: TRBJ2-1; V gene: TRBV6-1; D gene: NA; clone size: NA; CDR3 protein: CASSEEGGGYNEQFF; CDR3 DNA: TGTGCCAGCAGTGAAGAGGGTGGGGGATACAATGAGCAGTTCTTC
J gene: TRBJ1-1; V gene: TRBV7-9; D gene: TRBD1; clone size: NA; CDR3 protein: CASSSIGTGNTEAFF; CDR3 DNA: TGTGCCAGCAGCTCTATCGGGACAGGGAACACTGAAGCTTTCTTT
J gene: TRBJ2-3; V gene: TRBV3-1/TRBV3-2; D gene: TRBD2; clone size: NA; CDR3 protein: CASRKRLAGGTDTQYF; CDR3 DNA: TGTGCCAGCAGGAAGAGACTAGCGGGGGGCACAGATACGCAGTATTTT
J gene: TRBJ2-1; V gene: TRBV5-1; D gene: NA; clone size: NA; CDR3 protein: CASSLYFAYNEQFF; CDR3 DNA: TGCGCCAGCAGCTTGTATTTTGCCTACAATGAGCAGTTCTTC
J gene: TRBJ2-1; V gene: TRBV18; D gene: TRBD2; clone size: NA; CDR3 protein: CASSQTSGIYNEQFF; CDR3 DNA: TGTGCCAGCTCACAGACTAGCGGGATTTACAATGAGCAGTTCTTC
J gene: TRBJ2-1; V gene: TRBV20-1; D gene: NA; clone size: NA; CDR3 protein: CSASSRVYEQFF; CDR3 DNA: TGCAGTGCTAGTTCCCGGGTCTATGAGCAGTTCTTC
J gene: TRBJ1-1; V gene: TRBV6-2/TRBV6-3; D gene: NA; clone size: NA; CDR3 protein: CASSPIRKGQSNTEAFF; CDR3 DNA: TGTGCCAGCAGCCCCATACGAAAAGGACAGTCGAACACTGAAGCTTTCTTT
J gene: TRBJ1-2; V gene: TRBV6-5; D gene: TRBD1; clone size: NA; CDR3 protein: CASSPRQGHYGYTF; CDR3 DNA: TGTGCCAGCAGTCCCCGACAGGGGCACTATGGCTACACCTTC
J gene: TRBJ2-3; V gene: TRBV5-1; D gene: TRBD1; clone size: once; CDR3 protein: CASSLGTGVSTDTQYF; CDR3 DNA: TGCGCCAGCAGCTTAGGGACAGGGGTTAGCACAGATACGCAGTATTTT
J gene: TRBJ2-7; V gene: TRBV24-1; D gene: TRBD2; clone size: NA; CDR3 protein: CATSDPGTTGEQYF; CDR3 DNA: TGTGCCACCAGTGATCCCGGGACTACCGGCGAGCAGTACTTC
J gene: TRBJ2-7; V gene: TRBV6-5; D gene: NA; clone size: NA; CDR3 protein: CASSYSPQGGYEQYF; CDR3 DNA: TGTGCCAGCAGTTACTCGCCACAGGGAGGCTACGAGCAGTACTTC
J gene: TRBJ1-2; V gene: TRBV12-5; D gene: NA; clone size: NA; CDR3 protein: CASGWAGRSEGYTF; CDR3 DNA: TGTGCTAGTGGTTGGGCCGGGAGGTCTGAGGGCTACACCTTC
J gene: TRBJ1-6; V gene: TRBV30; D gene: NA; clone size: NA; CDR3 protein: CAWSQDYGVSPLHF; CDR3 DNA: TGTGCCTGGAGTCAAGATTACGGGGTCTCACCCCTCCACTTT
J gene: TRBJ1-1; V gene: TRBV7-2; D gene: NA; clone size: NA; CDR3 protein: CASSLVKGLNTEAFF; CDR3 DNA: TGTGCCAGCAGCTTAGTCAAGGGCCTTAACACTGAAGCTTTCTTT
J gene: TRBJ1-1; V gene: TRBV11-3; D gene: NA; clone size: NA; CDR3 protein: CASSLIYTEAFF; CDR3 DNA: TGTGCCAGCAGCTTAATCTACACTGAAGCTTTCTTT
J gene: TRBJ2-2; V gene: TRBV6-5; D gene: NA; clone size: NA; CDR3 protein: CASRGSVVGELFF; CDR3 DNA: TGTGCCAGCAGGGGGTCCGTCGTCGGGGAGCTGTTTTTT
J gene: TRBJ1-2; V gene: TRBV3-1/TRBV3-2; D gene: NA; clone size: NA; CDR3 protein: CASTAPNYGYTF; CDR3 DNA: TGTGCCAGCACCGCCCCTAACTATGGCTACACCTTC
J gene: TRBJ2-5; V gene: TRBV27; D gene: NA; clone size: once; CDR3 protein: CASSLAGRSRTQYF; CDR3 DNA: TGTGCCAGCAGTCTTGCGGGGCGAAGTCGGACCCAGTACTTC
J gene: TRBJ1-2; V gene: TRBV2; D gene: TRBD1; clone size: NA; CDR3 protein: CASSSRTGGNGYTF; CDR3 DNA: TGTGCCAGCAGTTCCCGGACAGGGGGTAATGGCTACACCTTC
J gene: TRBJ2-5; V gene: TRBV20-1; D gene: NA; clone size: NA; CDR3 protein: CSARRGETQYF; CDR3 DNA: TGCAGTGCTAGGAGGGGGGAGACCCAGTACTTC
J gene: TRBJ2-7; V gene: TRBV18; D gene: NA; clone size: NA; CDR3 protein: CASSPLPWRNSYEQYF; CDR3 DNA: TGTGCCAGCTCACCACTTCCGTGGAGAAATTCCTACGAGCAGTACTTC